This T cell receptor (beta chain) is from a study of T cell repertoires and Cas9 in healthy adults. Study-wide background: Multi-effector potency, cytotoxicity and lineage were assessed in SpCas9-reactive CD4 and CD8 T cells.

The repertoire was sequenced with immunoSEQ multiplex PCR; TCRdb's copy has only in-frame clones and lacks some. Of fewer than 25,000 clones listed, 91% are singletons. Study observations and caveats: In vitro, SpCas9-reactive Tregs were reported to curb effector T cell proliferation and function.

The V end was cut by 7 bases, the J end by 0 bases, with 10 bases between. The CDR3 sequence is 14 residues long. Germline-derived CDR1 and CDR2 are LNHDA and SQIVND (reference sequence). This clone has only one observation. Its antigen is currently unknown. This sequence originates from a human donor in good health. The sample taken for sequencing was CD4+ effector T cells (CD127+, CD25-, CD137-, CD154-) from PBMCs; culture status not recorded. The chain joins TRBV19 to TRBJ1-5, with D tentatively TRBD1 (5 bases). Here the CDR3 DNA reads TGTGCCAGTAATCGGGGGGGTAGCAATCAGCCCCAGCATTTT. This gives the protein CASNRGGSNQPQHF.